The text below deals with one T cell receptor beta chain. Its cognate antigen is unknown. The data are from a study of T cells in localized non-small cell lung cancer. Study observations and caveats: Density of T cells in blood, when higher, went with longer overall survival. Analysis by sequencing included only one tumor region, so heterogeneity remains possible.

This CDR3 has 12 residues. The V and J ends lost 4 bases and 8 bases respectively, with 12 bases between them. Germline loops: CDR1 SGHDT, CDR2 YYEEEE. Only in-frame clones appear in the TCRdb table, and some are missing; sequencing was by immunoSEQ multiplex PCR. The repertoire holds about 31,000 clones, roughly nine tenths seen once, with 10% in the top ten. The chain is built from TRBV5-6 and TRBJ1-2; possibly TRBD1 for D (5 bases). The sequence derives from a woman aged 35 to 70 with stage I lung adenocarcinoma. The sequences come from peripheral blood, collected before any cancer treatment. The CDR3 is CASSGGDGGYTF. In DNA, the CDR3 is TGTGCCAGCAGCGGGGGGGACGGCGGCTACACCTTC.